This T cell receptor (beta chain) was observed in a study of tumor and adjacent non-tumor tissue in lung cancer. Overall study: Patients comprised 12 adenocarcinoma, a couple of squamous cell carcinoma and 1 small cell lung cancer.

As regards this clonotype: One base away lies a much larger clone, so this may be a sequencing read error.

TCRbeta libraries were built with three rounds of nested PCR, modified from ARM-PCR. MiXCR, applied by TCRdb to the multiplex PCR reads, yields one record per CDR3 protein. The sample has 120,000 or so distinct CDR3 sequences, over 65% seen once. This sample's RNA came from whole unsorted tissue. CDR3 length: 12 amino acids. CDR1 is MNHEY, CDR2 SVGEGT, per germline. V lost 5 bases and J lost 16, with 15 bases in between. The origin of this receptor is a man younger than 40 with non-small cell lung cancer. This chain connects TRBV6-2 or TRBV6-3 to TRBJ1-6, with unresolved D. Sequenced sample: lung tumor tissue. CDR3: CASSLTLQSLHF. The CDR3 coding sequence is TGTGCCAGCAGTCTGACCCTACAATCTCTCCACTTT.